These 29 T cell receptor beta chains were sequenced from one sample in a study of cytomegalovirus exposure and HLA in healthy donors. The PCR contained 60 Vbeta and 13 Jbeta primers. Sequencing was performed with immunoSEQ multiplex PCR; in TCRdb, only in-frame clones are kept and a portion is missing. The table records roughly 150,000 clones, less than 85% of them present only once. The specimen was PBMCs. These receptors originate from a boy between 2 and 10 years old in good health and CMV-seronegative.

The chain is built from TRBV28 and TRBJ1-5; TRBD1 is a possible D gene (6 bases). The CDR3 loop spans 17 amino acids. Germline values: CDR1 MDHEN, CDR2 SYDVKM. V lost 3 bases to trimming and J lost 4 bases, with 19 bases between them. The CDR3 DNA reads TGTGCCAGCAGTTTCCCGGGATGGACAGAAGCGAATCAGCCCCAGCATTTT. It encodes CASSFPGWTEANQPQHF. Variable domain in full (rest from reference TRBV28 and TRBJ1-5): DVKVTQSSRYLVKRTGEKVFLECVQDMDHENMFWYRQDPGLGLRLIYFSYDVKMKEKGDIPEGYSVSREKKERFSLILESASTNQTSMYLCASSFPGWTEANQPQHFGDGTRLSIL.

V gene TRBV5-1 combines with J gene TRBJ2-7; 10 bases map to TRBD1. Germline values: CDR1 SGHRS, CDR2 YFSETQ. V gave up 4 bases and J gave up 2 bases; unmatched junction bases: 6. The CDR3 length is 15 residues. This chain's CDR3 is CASSASGTGAYEQYF. The CDR3 DNA follows: TGCGCCAGCAGCGCCTCCGGGACAGGGGCCTACGAGCAGTACTTC.

This clone showed up just once. The chain couples TRBV6-5 to TRBJ2-7, with 7 bases fitting TRBD1. V was clipped by 2 bases and J by 6 bases; unmatched bases: 4. The germline CDR1 and CDR2 sequences are MNHEY and SVGAGI. This CDR3 has 13 residues. CDR3 protein: CASSYGTASEQYF. The CDR3 coding sequence is TGTGCCAGCAGTTACGGGACAGCGAGCGAGCAGTACTTC.

The CDR3 is CASSETGGRDTGELFF. The CDR3 DNA sequence: TGTGCCAGCAGCGAGACAGGGGGAAGGGACACCGGGGAGCTGTTTTTT. The rearrangement uses TRBV5-6 and TRBJ2-2; 9 positions match TRBD1. The CDR3 runs to 16 residues. Germline CDR1 is SGHDT and CDR2 is YYEEEE. The V gene end was trimmed by 4 bases and the J gene end by 3 bases; junction bases not matched to a gene: 7. Using reference TRBV5-6 and TRBJ2-2 for the parts outside the CDR3, the full variable domain is DAGVTQSPTHLIKTRGQQVTLRCSPKSGHDTVSWYQQALGQGPQFIFQYYEEEERQRGNFPDRFSGHQFPNYSSELNVNALLLGDSALYLCASSETGGRDTGELFFGEGSRLTVL.

This rearrangement joins TRBV28 to TRBJ2-1; D possibly corresponds to TRBD1 (6 bases). CDR1 and CDR2 from the germline V gene are MDHEN and SYDVKM. CDR3 size: 14 residues. V lost 2 bases and J 9 bases, leaving 14 bases between the germline ends. DNA for the CDR3: TGTGCCAGCAGTTTAATACCAGGGGCTGGTGAGCAGTTCTTC. Protein sequence: CASSLIPGAGEQFF.

This chain joins TRBV2 and TRBJ1-5, with TRBD1 identical over 7 bases. Germline trimming cut 2 bases from V and 4 bases from J; bases unmatched to any gene: 8. CDR1 SNHLY and CDR2 FYNNEI come from the germline V gene. This CDR3 is 16 amino acids long. The CDR3 loop reads CASSEWRGQGNQPQHF. For the CDR3, the DNA is TGTGCCAGCAGTGAATGGAGGGGGCAGGGTAATCAGCCCCAGCATTTT. The variable domain in full, completed from reference TRBV2 and TRBJ1-5, reads EPEVTQTPSHQVTQMGQEVILRCVPISNHLYFYWYRQILGQKVEFLVSFYNNEISEKSEIFDDQFSVERPDGSNFTLKIRSTKLEDSAMYFCASSEWRGQGNQPQHFGDGTRLSIL.

The chain carries TRBV7-9 and TRBJ1-1, with D maybe TRBD1 (5 bases). The germline CDR1 and CDR2 sequences are SEHNR and FQNEAQ (reference sequence). The CDR3 has 14 residues. The V end lost 5 bases, the J end lost 1 base, and 11 bases lay between the germline ends. CDR3 sequence: CASSPRGANTEAFF. CDR3 DNA sequence: TGTGCCAGCAGCCCCCGTGGGGCGAACACTGAAGCTTTCTTT.

The V call is TRBV7-9, the J call TRBJ1-2, with no clear D. V was clipped by 5 bases and J by 8 bases, with 9 bases between them. Germline CDR1 SEHNR, CDR2 FQNEAQ (reference sequence). There are 11 residues in the CDR3. CDR3 nucleotide sequence: TGTGCCAGCAGCCCCTCTCAGGGCTACACCTTC. As protein: CASSPSQGYTF.

The chain uses TRBV4-1 and TRBJ1-1; the D is unclear. V was shortened by 0 bases and J by 7 bases, with 9 bases between the two germline ends. Germline V gene lookup returns CDR1 MGHRA and CDR2 YSYEKL. The length of the CDR3 is 13 residues. CDR3 nucleotide sequence: TGCGCCAGCAGCCAAGATCGAGGACTTGAAGCTTTCTTT. Protein: CASSQDRGLEAFF.

With respect to this clone: Compared with germline, one end of the junction differs, possibly owing to a read error. This chain uses TRBV7-9 with TRBJ2-7; 8 bases match TRBD1. The V gene's germline CDR1 is SEHNR and CDR2 FQNEAQ (reference sequence). There are 13 residues in the CDR3. DNA for the CDR3: TGTTCCAGCAGCCGGACAGGGCGCCACGAGCAGTACTTC. Amino acids: CSSSRTGRHEQYF.

Regarding this clone: This CDR3 is also generated by other DNA sequences in the sample. The gene calls are TRBV9 and TRBJ1-1; 7 bases line up with TRBD1. Germline V CDR1 and CDR2: SGDLS, YYNGEE. The CDR3 sequence is 15 residues long. After removal of 0 bases from V and 0 bases from J, the junction contained 2 bases not matched to a gene. The CDR3 sequence is CASSVGDSLNTEAFF. As DNA, the CDR3 is TGTGCCAGCAGCGTAGGGGACAGCTTGAACACTGAAGCTTTCTTT.

This chain connects TRBV28 to TRBJ2-7; maybe TRBD2 (6 bases). The CDR3 covers 13 residues. The V gene's germline CDR1 is MDHEN and CDR2 SYDVKM. Trimming removed 6 bases at V and 7 bases at J, with 16 bases between. The CDR3 region is CASRLTGVWEQYF. The DNA of the CDR3 is TGTGCCAGCAGGCTGACGGGGGTGTGGGAGCAGTACTTC.

The chain couples TRBV19 to TRBJ2-4, with TRBD1 matching over 9 bases. V trimming: 6 bases; J trimming: 5 bases; junction bases outside the gene matches: 14. Germline V gene data show CDR1 as LNHDA and CDR2 as SQIVND (reference sequence). The CDR3 totals 17 residues. CDR3 in DNA: TGTGCCAGTAGCCCGATCGACAGGGGGGTAAGCCAAAACATTCAGTACTTC. Translating it yields CASSPIDRGVSQNIQYF. Drawing the rest from reference TRBV19 and TRBJ2-4, the complete variable domain is DGGITQSPKYLFRKEGQNVTLSCEQNLNHDAMYWYRQDPGQGLRLIYYSQIVNDFQKGDIAEGYSVSREKKESFPLTVTSAQKNPTAFYLCASSPIDRGVSQNIQYFGAGTRLSVL.

The V and J genes are TRBV14 and TRBJ1-1; a weak D match, TRBD1 (5 bases). The V gene lost 5 bases and the J gene lost 1 base, with 11 bases spanning the gap. Germline-derived CDR1 and CDR2 are SGHDN and FVKESK. The CDR3 runs to 14 residues. CDR3 in amino acids: CASSKGLRNTEAFF. As DNA, the CDR3 is TGTGCCAGCAGCAAGGGACTGAGGAACACTGAAGCTTTCTTT.

V is TRBV7-9 and J is TRBJ2-3; TRBD2 agrees at 10 bases. V shed 2 bases and J 3 bases; nucleotides not matched to a gene: 5. The CDR3 consists of 16 residues. Germline CDR1 is SEHNR and CDR2 is FQNEAQ (reference sequence). The CDR3 reads CASSLMPSGSTDTQYF. The CDR3 nucleotides are TGTGCCAGCAGCTTAATGCCTAGCGGGAGTACAGATACGCAGTATTTT.

The CDR3 protein is CASSSEAGEYNEQFF. CDR3 nucleotide sequence: TGTGCCAGCTCATCCGAAGCGGGAGAATACAATGAGCAGTTCTTC. The rearrangement joins TRBV18 to TRBJ2-1, with TRBD2 matching over 8 bases. This CDR3 comprises 15 residues. The germline CDR1 and CDR2 sequences are KGHSH and LQKENI. The trim removed 5 bases at V and 4 bases at J, leaving 7 bases unmatched.

The chain employs TRBV7-9 and TRBJ2-2; tentatively, D is TRBD1 (6 bases). Trimming stripped 4 bases from V and 0 bases from J, with 15 bases between. This CDR3 is built from 17 residues. Germline values: CDR1 SEHNR, CDR2 FQNEAQ (reference sequence). The CDR3 region is CASSSRPGDPNTGELFF. The CDR3 DNA sequence: TGTGCCAGCAGCTCCCGACCAGGGGACCCGAACACCGGGGAGCTGTTTTTT.

The CDR3, as DNA: TGTGCCAGCAGCCCGACTAGCGGCCTACAAGAGACCCAGTACTTC. Amino acids: CASSPTSGLQETQYF. The chain couples TRBV7-2 to TRBJ2-5; 9 bases map to TRBD2. Germline V gene data show CDR1 as SGHTA and CDR2 as FQGNSA. V lost 5 bases, J lost 2 bases, and 6 bases stayed unmatched. This CDR3 has 15 amino acids.

This clone has only one observation. The chain recombines TRBV28 with TRBJ1-2; 7 bases match TRBD1. Germline CDR1 is MDHEN and CDR2 is SYDVKM. The CDR3 is 15 residues long. The V and J ends lost 6 bases and 4 bases, in that order; junction bases with no gene match: 11. In nucleotides, the CDR3 is TGTGCCAGCAGCCCCGGGACAGCCTCCCTCTATGGCTACACCTTC. This gives the protein CASSPGTASLYGYTF.

The chain links TRBV27 to TRBJ1-2; D is uncertain. The germline V gene has CDR1 MNHEY and CDR2 SMNVEV (reference sequence). CDR3 length equals 12 residues. V was clipped by 4 bases and J by 6 bases, with 9 bases between them. CDR3 sequence reads: CASSSPRDGYTF. In DNA, the CDR3 is TGTGCCAGCAGTTCCCCGAGGGATGGCTACACCTTC.

The V call is TRBV19, the J call TRBJ2-3, with D maybe TRBD2 (5 bases). This CDR3 has 14 amino acids. Germline V gene data show CDR1 as LNHDA and CDR2 as SQIVND (reference sequence). Trimming removed 4 bases at V and 1 base at J, with 9 bases between. The CDR3 nucleotides read TGTGCCAGTAGTAGGGAGAAGGGCACAGATACGCAGTATTTT. Its protein product is CASSREKGTDTQYF. Combining the CDR3 with reference TRBV19 and TRBJ2-3 gives the whole variable domain DGGITQSPKYLFRKEGQNVTLSCEQNLNHDAMYWYRQDPGQGLRLIYYSQIVNDFQKGDIAEGYSVSREKKESFPLTVTSAQKNPTAFYLCASSREKGTDTQYFGPGTRLTVL.

The V gene is TRBV4-2, the J gene TRBJ1-3; D gene uncertain. CDR1 is LGHNA and CDR2 is YNFKEQ in the germline V gene. The CDR3 is 15 residues long. V was cut by 1 base and J by 2 bases, with 9 bases left in between. The CDR3 region is CASSQARQTGNTIYF. In DNA form, the CDR3 reads TGTGCCAGCAGCCAAGCTCGCCAGACTGGAAACACCATATATTTT.

This chain uses TRBV5-1 with TRBJ1-1; no clear D. From germline, CDR1 is SGHRS and CDR2 YFSETQ. Trimming took off 0 bases at V and 1 base at J, with 4 bases between the two ends. The CDR3 runs 13 residues. The CDR3 here is CASSLVWNTEAFF. CDR3 in DNA: TGCGCCAGCAGCTTGGTCTGGAACACTGAAGCTTTCTTT.

This sequence joins TRBV6-1 and TRBJ1-1; tentatively, D is TRBD1 (5 bases). Trimming removed 6 bases from V and 1 base from J, with 12 bases in between. The germline V gene encodes CDR1 MNHNS and CDR2 SASEGT. This CDR3 region has 14 residues. The CDR3 loop reads CASRRPGQNTEAFF. The CDR3, as DNA: TGTGCCAGCAGGCGTCCCGGACAGAACACTGAAGCTTTCTTT.

This chain connects TRBV6-6 to TRBJ1-2; 11 bases map to TRBD1. The V and J ends lost 4 bases and 5 bases, in that order; junction bases with no gene match: 3. There are 14 residues in the CDR3. Germline CDR1 reads MNHNY; CDR2 reads SVGAGI (reference sequence). The CDR3 loop reads CASSSGQGGYGYTF. As DNA, the CDR3 is TGTGCCAGCAGTTCGGGACAGGGGGGTTATGGCTACACCTTC.

The rearrangement joins TRBV5-6 to TRBJ1-1; possible D gene TRBD1, 6 bases. Trimming removed 6 bases at V and 7 bases at J, with 16 bases between. The CDR3 runs to 13 residues. CDR1 is SGHDT, CDR2 YYEEEE, per germline. The CDR3 is CASTLGGGGEAFF. CDR3 coding DNA: TGTGCCAGCACCTTAGGGGGGGGTGGTGAAGCTTTCTTT.

This clone was seen more than once but under ten times. This chain links TRBV14 with TRBJ1-3, with TRBD1 matching over 7 bases. From germline, CDR1 is SGHDN and CDR2 FVKESK. V was pared by 0 bases and J by 4 bases, with 0 bases of the junction left unmatched. There are 14 residues in the CDR3. DNA of the CDR3: TGTGCCAGCAGCCAAGACAGGGGGGGAAACACCATATATTTT. It encodes CASSQDRGGNTIYF.

The chain joins TRBV30 to TRBJ2-6, with a possible D match to TRBD1 (5 bases). The CDR3 is made up of 14 amino acids. Between the trimmed V and J ends, which lost 4 bases and 2 bases, there was a span of 9 bases. Per germline, CDR1 GTSNPN and CDR2 SVGIG (reference sequence). The CDR3 region is CAWNQGAGANVLTF. The CDR3 bases are TGTGCCTGGAACCAGGGCGCTGGGGCCAACGTCCTGACTTTC.

The J gene is TRBJ2-3, the V gene TRBV2; D is unresolved. Germline CDR1 is SNHLY and CDR2 is FYNNEI. V was cut by 1 base and J by 8 bases, with 13 bases left in between. This CDR3 is 14 amino acids long. DNA of the CDR3: TGTGCCAGCAGTGAAGTAAGATCGGTAGTTACGCAGTATTTT. As protein: CASSEVRSVVTQYF.